This TCR beta chain was sequenced for a study of T cells after yellow fever vaccination. The germline V and J ends were trimmed by 3 bases and 4 bases, with 10 bases remaining between them. The CDR3 is 15 residues long. This clonotype turned up a few times. TCRdb re-derived calls from the 5' RACE reads in MiXCR, one entry per CDR3 protein. In the table there are around 340,000 distinct CDR3 sequences, around 13% of which are singletons. The specimen comprised CD4+ T cells sorted from PBMCs, sampled 15 days after the yellow fever booster vaccination. This chain connects TRBV12-3 or TRBV12-4 to TRBJ1-6; D is possibly TRBD1 (5 bases). The TCR comes from a young man who received the YFV17D yellow fever vaccine. The CDR3 DNA is TGTGCCAGCAGTTTTGCAGGGTCTTATAATTCACCCCTCCACTTT. This gives the protein CASSFAGSYNSPLHF.